These 12 T cell receptor beta chains share one sample of origin, sequenced in a study. TCRdb reprocessed the RT-PCR reads via MiXCR and lists one record per CDR3 protein. The table shows about 680,000 distinct CDR3 sequences, with approximately 14% occurring only once. Sequencing was done on a sample of memory CD4+ T cells from blood. The receptors come from a female donor in good health, serving as a healthy control.

The CDR3 sequence: CASSSWRDTQYF. CDR3 DNA sequence: TGTGCCAGCAGCTCGTGGCGAGATACGCAGTATTTT. The chain is built from TRBV11-2 and TRBJ2-3; no clear D. This CDR3 is 12 amino acids long. V was cut by 4 bases and J by 5 bases, with 7 bases left in between. CDR1 and CDR2 (germline): SGHAT, FQNNGV. The full variable domain, its missing parts supplied by reference TRBV11-2 and TRBJ2-3, is EAGVAQSPRYKIIEKRQSVAFWCNPISGHATLYWYQQILGQGPKLLIQFQNNGVVDDSQLPKDRFSAERLKGVDSTLKIQPAKLEDSAVYLCASSSWRDTQYFGPGTRLTVL.

The chain has TRBV10-3 and TRBJ2-7, with D possibly matching TRBD1 (6 bases). The V end lost 6 bases, the J end lost 5 bases, and 17 bases lay between the germline ends. From germline, CDR1 is ENHRY and CDR2 SYGVKD. This CDR3 is built from 14 residues. Here the CDR3 DNA reads TGTGCCATCAGGACACCCACCAAGGGGGACGAGCAGTACTTC. This translates into CAIRTPTKGDEQYF.

The genes are TRBV5-5 and TRBJ2-5; D call uncertain. Between the trimmed V and J ends, which lost 0 bases and 1 base, there was a span of 13 bases. Germline CDR1 SGHKS, CDR2 YYEKEE (reference sequence). The CDR3 totals 16 residues. The CDR3 protein is CASSLAISTAQETQYF. The CDR3, as DNA: TGTGCCAGCAGCTTGGCCATTAGCACAGCCCAAGAGACCCAGTACTTC.

This clonotype occurred many times. The rearrangement uses TRBV4-3 and TRBJ2-1, with 10 positions matching TRBD1. CDR1 and CDR2 (germline): LGHNA, YSLEER. After removal of 2 bases from V and 5 bases from J, the junction contained 9 bases not matched to a gene. The CDR3 extends over 17 amino acids. The CDR3 is CASSQTLGGQGDNEQFF. CDR3 in DNA: TGCGCCAGCAGCCAAACCCTGGGCGGACAGGGGGACAATGAGCAGTTCTTC.

The chain carries TRBV3-1 and TRBJ2-3; TRBD1 matches 7 bases. CDR1 LGHDT and CDR2 YNNKEL come from the germline V gene (reference sequence). The CDR3 consists of 17 residues. The V and J ends lost 0 bases and 3 bases, in that order; junction bases with no gene match: 9. CDR3 DNA sequence: TGTGCCAGCAGCCAAGATCTTAGGACAGGAGGAACAGATACGCAGTATTTT. This gives the protein CASSQDLRTGGTDTQYF.

The chain carries TRBV28 and TRBJ2-7; D is unresolved. This CDR3 has 13 residues. Germline CDR1 MDHEN, CDR2 SYDVKM. The V end lost 6 bases, the J end lost 4 bases, and 13 bases lay between the germline ends. Written as DNA, the CDR3 is TGTGCCAGCAGAGAGGAAAGTCGGTACGAGCAGTACTTC. As protein: CASREESRYEQYF.

There are many counts of this clonotype. The chain is built from TRBV12-3 or TRBV12-4 and TRBJ2-5; 14 nucleotides line up with TRBD2. The V and J ends lost 0 bases and 1 base, in that order; junction bases with no gene match: 4. CDR3 length: 18 residues. The CDR3 coding sequence is TGTGCCAGCAGTTTAGCTGGGACTAGCGGGGGCCTCCAAGAGACCCAGTACTTC. This sequence encodes CASSLAGTSGGLQETQYF.

This clonotype has at least ten counts. V usage is TRBV11-2 and J usage is TRBJ1-5, with TRBD1 identical over 8 bases. There are 15 residues in the CDR3. Germline CDR1 reads SGHAT; CDR2 reads FQNNGV. The J segment lost 0 bases and the V segment lost 5 bases, leaving 3 bases of the junction unmatched. The CDR3 nucleotides are TGTGCCAGCAGCGACAGGGGCGATAGCAATCAGCCCCAGCATTTT. Amino acid sequence: CASSDRGDSNQPQHF.

This clonotype was seen only a few times. The J gene is TRBJ2-3, the V gene TRBV28; 13 bases are shared with TRBD2. Germline V CDR1 and CDR2: MDHEN, SYDVKM. The trim removed 5 bases at V and 3 bases at J, leaving 8 bases unmatched. The CDR3 sequence is 17 residues long. This CDR3 is CASSTWTSGRTTDTQYF. The CDR3 DNA sequence: TGTGCCAGCAGTACGTGGACTAGCGGGAGAACGACAGATACGCAGTATTTT.

This clonotype was picked up a small number of times. The CDR3, as DNA: TGTGCCAGCAGTTACTCGAGGAGAACCAGCAATCAGCCCCAGCATTTT. Protein sequence: CASSYSRRTSNQPQHF. The chain carries TRBV6-5 and TRBJ1-5; D is unresolved. The length of the CDR3 is 16 residues. V lost 0 bases and J 1 base, leaving 10 bases between the germline ends. The V gene's germline CDR1 is MNHEY and CDR2 SVGAGI.

The chain couples TRBV12-3 or TRBV12-4 to TRBJ2-3; D is perhaps TRBD2 (6 bases). The CDR3 has 14 residues. Trimming took off 5 bases at V and 5 bases at J, with 14 bases between the two ends. DNA of the CDR3: TGTGCCAGCAGTCTAGGGACTTATGGAGATACGCAGTATTTT. Its translation is CASSLGTYGDTQYF.

Many counts were recorded for this clonotype. The rearrangement uses TRBV5-1 and TRBJ1-3; no clear D gene. Trimming cost V 0 bases and J 3 bases, with 7 bases left between them. The CDR3 runs to 14 residues. Germline lookup yields CDR1 SGHRS and CDR2 YFSETQ. The CDR3 sequence: CASSLAGYGNTIYF. As DNA, the CDR3 is TGCGCCAGCAGCTTGGCGGGGTATGGAAACACCATATATTTT.